This is a list of T cell receptor beta chains from one sample in a study of shared clonotypes between healthy human individuals. Method: immunoSEQ multiplex PCR; TCRdb's copy keeps in-frame clones and lacks some. The profile shows 2 million or so clones, about 94% of them singletons. The sequenced sample was naive CD8+ T cells sorted from blood. These receptors were collected from a man younger than 35 in good health. Each CDR3 is given with its conserved first and last residue. Fields, in order: clone size, V gene, J gene, D gene, CDR3 protein, CDR3 DNA. D genes are given only for firm matches. Clone size appears in some rows only: once, few, many, or a class for an expanded clone.

clone size: once
V gene: TRBV2
J gene: TRBJ2-3
D gene: .
CDR3 protein: CASRDQGSTDTQYF
CDR3 DNA: TGTGCCAGCAGGGATCAGGGTAGCACAGATACGCAGTATTTT

clone size: .
V gene: TRBV30
J gene: TRBJ2-5
D gene: .
CDR3 protein: CAWTRESQETQYF
CDR3 DNA: TGTGCCTGGACAAGGGAGTCCCAAGAGACCCAGTACTTC

clone size: .
V gene: TRBV5-5
J gene: TRBJ2-7
D gene: TRBD1
CDR3 protein: CASSEGTVLSYEQYF
CDR3 DNA: TGTGCCAGCAGCGAAGGGACAGTTCTTTCCTACGAGCAGTACTTC

clone size: .
V gene: TRBV7-9
J gene: TRBJ2-7
D gene: .
CDR3 protein: CASSFNGGYEQYF
CDR3 DNA: TGTGCCAGCAGCTTCAACGGGGGCTACGAGCAGTACTTC

clone size: .
V gene: TRBV5-6
J gene: TRBJ2-1
D gene: TRBD2
CDR3 protein: CASSPLAGLLNEQFF
CDR3 DNA: TGTGCCAGCAGTCCACTAGCGGGCTTATTAAATGAGCAGTTCTTC

clone size: .
V gene: TRBV7-9
J gene: TRBJ2-3
D gene: TRBD2
CDR3 protein: CASSLGGLADTDTQYF
CDR3 DNA: TGTGCCAGCAGCTTAGGAGGACTAGCGGACACAGATACGCAGTATTTT

clone size: .
V gene: TRBV10-2
J gene: TRBJ2-7
D gene: TRBD2
CDR3 protein: CASTYGTRGEQYF
CDR3 DNA: TGCGCCAGCACCTACGGGACTAGGGGGGAGCAGTACTTC

clone size: .
V gene: TRBV30
J gene: TRBJ1-1
D gene: .
CDR3 protein: CAWTYGYRAMNTEAFF
CDR3 DNA: TGTGCCTGGACTTATGGGTACCGCGCCATGAACACTGAAGCTTTCTTT

clone size: once
V gene: TRBV30
J gene: TRBJ2-3
D gene: .
CDR3 protein: CAWTHPGSPTDTQYF
CDR3 DNA: TGTGCCTGGACTCACCCCGGTTCACCTACAGATACGCAGTATTTT

clone size: .
V gene: TRBV9
J gene: TRBJ1-1
D gene: .
CDR3 protein: CASGLGGLGAEAFF
CDR3 DNA: TGTGCCAGCGGACTCGGGGGGCTAGGCGCTGAAGCTTTCTTT

clone size: .
V gene: TRBV28
J gene: TRBJ2-7
D gene: .
CDR3 protein: CASSTGPYEQYF
CDR3 DNA: TGTGCCAGCAGTACAGGACCCTACGAGCAGTACTTC

clone size: .
V gene: TRBV5-4
J gene: TRBJ2-1
D gene: TRBD1
CDR3 protein: CASTGTGYDEQFF
CDR3 DNA: TGTGCCAGCACCGGGACAGGGTATGATGAGCAGTTCTTC

clone size: .
V gene: TRBV6-5
J gene: TRBJ1-6
D gene: TRBD1
CDR3 protein: CASSQQGAFNSPLHF
CDR3 DNA: TGTGCCAGCAGCCAACAGGGGGCGTTTAATTCACCCCTCCACTTT

clone size: .
V gene: TRBV30
J gene: TRBJ2-7
D gene: TRBD2
CDR3 protein: CAWSSGLATYTYEQYF
CDR3 DNA: TGTGCCTGGAGTAGTGGACTAGCGACTTATACCTACGAGCAGTACTTC

clone size: .
V gene: TRBV28
J gene: TRBJ1-2
D gene: TRBD1
CDR3 protein: CASSWTGPSYGYTF
CDR3 DNA: TGTGCCAGCAGTTGGACAGGGCCTAGCTATGGCTACACCTTC